The 5 T cell receptor beta chains listed next were all sequenced from one sample in a study of blood T cell repertoires in COVID-19. Libraries were prepared by immunoSEQ multiplex PCR; TCRdb keeps only in-frame clonotypes and omits some of them. Of 300,000 or so clones listed, 80% to 90% are singletons. Material: peripheral blood. The receptors come from a woman aged 40 to 55 with acute or convalescent COVID-19.

The chain carries TRBV6-6 and TRBJ1-2, with 10 bases that match TRBD1. J gave up 6 bases and V 6 bases, and 13 bases lay outside the gene matches. CDR1 and CDR2 (germline): MNHNY, SVGAGI (reference sequence). This CDR3 contains 16 residues. Written as DNA, the CDR3 is TGTGCCAGCAGAAGCAGGGACAGGGGCCCAGGGAATGGCTACACCTTC. Protein sequence: CASRSRDRGPGNGYTF.

The chain recombines TRBV6-5 with TRBJ2-5; perhaps TRBD1 as D (6 bases). V shed 6 bases and J shed 1 base, with 9 bases lying between them. The CDR3 contains 13 residues. Germline CDR1 reads MNHEY; CDR2 reads SVGAGI. CDR3 nucleotides: TGTGCCAGCAGCGAGACAGGCCAAGAGACCCAGTACTTC. Translation: CASSETGQETQYF.

This chain connects TRBV3-1 (or the pseudogene TRBV3-2) to TRBJ2-3; tentatively, D is TRBD1 (7 bases). Germline lookup yields CDR1 LGHDT and CDR2 YNNKEL (reference sequence). The ends were cut back, 4 bases at V and 1 base at J, with 15 bases in the middle. This CDR3 has 16 residues. CDR3 in DNA: TGTGCCAGCAGCCGCCAGGGGGGCGGGGGCACAGATACGCAGTATTTT. This encodes CASSRQGGGGTDTQYF.

This chain uses TRBV30 with TRBJ1-5; D unresolved. This CDR3 is built from 13 residues. The V end was cut by 4 bases, the J end by 4 bases, with 11 bases between. The germline V gene has CDR1 GTSNPN and CDR2 SVGIG (reference sequence). The CDR3 reads CAWNRGVNQPQHF. In DNA form, the CDR3 reads TGTGCCTGGAACCGGGGAGTAAATCAGCCCCAGCATTTT. Complete variable domain (other parts from reference TRBV30 and TRBJ1-5): SQTIHQWPATLVQPVGSPLSLECTVEGTSNPNLYWYRQAAGRGLQLLFYSVGIGQISSEVPQNLSASRPQDRQFILSSKKLLLSDSGFYLCAWNRGVNQPQHFGDGTRLSIL.

In its sample, this clone was seen once. The rearrangement uses TRBV27 and TRBJ2-2; 10 bases are shared with TRBD1. Germline assignment: CDR1 MNHEY and CDR2 SMNVEV (reference sequence). The trim removed 4 bases at V and 5 bases at J, leaving 1 base unmatched. The CDR3 contains 14 residues. The CDR3 protein is CASSWDRGTGELFF. In DNA, the CDR3 is TGTGCCAGCAGTTGGGACAGGGGAACCGGGGAGCTGTTTTTT.